One sample yielded the 6 T cell receptor beta chains listed below, sequenced in a study of CD8+CD57+ T cells in acquired aplastic anemia. The template for TCR beta VDJ and CDR3 sequence profiling was genomic DNA. TCRdb redid the calling of the reads with MiXCR, one entry per CDR3 protein. This sample has about 190,000 distinct CDR3 sequences, with 55% to 70% found just once. The sequenced sample was sorted CD4+, CD8+, or CD8+CD57+ T cells (not recorded which) from PBMCs. Receptors originate from a human donor with severe aplastic anemia or a healthy control (not recorded which).

This rearrangement joins TRBV20-1 to TRBJ2-4; weak D call: TRBD2 (6 bases). CDR3 length: 13 residues. Looked up from germline, CDR1 is DFQATT and CDR2 is SNEGSKA (reference sequence). CDR3 nucleotides: TGCAGCGTTAGCGGTCTCGCGAAAAACATTCAGTACTTC. Protein: CSVSGLAKNIQYF.

The chain is built from TRBV7-2 and TRBJ2-5; D unresolved. Trimming pared 4 bases from V and 0 bases from J, leaving 6 bases between. The CDR3 loop spans 13 amino acids. The germline gives CDR1 SGHTA, CDR2 FQGNSA. CDR3 sequence (DNA): TGTGCCAGCAGCTCGCTAAACCAAGAGACCCAGTACTTC. This translates into CASSSLNQETQYF.

This clonotype has just a few counts. This may be a read error, as it is one base from a much larger clone. The chain uses TRBV7-9 and TRBJ2-7; D gene unclear. The CDR3 length is 15 residues. The germline V gene has CDR1 SEHNR and CDR2 FQNEAQ (reference sequence). The CDR3 region has the DNA TGCGCCAGCAGCCAAGGTAATCAACCGAACTACGAGCAGTACTTC. This translates into CASSQGNQPNYEQYF.

This clonotype was seen just once. The chain is built from TRBV7-9 and TRBJ1-1; D remains unclear. The germline V gene has CDR1 SEHNR and CDR2 FQNEAQ (reference sequence). V was clipped by 2 bases and J by 1 base, with 11 bases between them. This CDR3 has 15 amino acids. CDR3 region: CASSLKADPNTEAFF. DNA of the CDR3: TGTGCCAGCAGCTTAAAGGCAGATCCGAACACTGAAGCTTTCTTT.

This clonotype turned up a few times. The rearrangement uses TRBV27 and TRBJ2-2; 8 bases align to TRBD1. V was pared by 5 bases and J by 2 bases, with 7 bases of the junction left unmatched. This CDR3 region has 16 residues. Germline V CDR1 and CDR2: MNHEY, SMNVEV (reference sequence). CDR3 region: CASSKAGTGNTGELFF. CDR3 nucleotide sequence: TGTGCCAGCAGTAAAGCCGGGACAGGAAACACCGGGGAGCTGTTTTTT.

The chain employs TRBV19 and TRBJ1-1; possible D gene TRBD1, 5 bases. Germline loops: CDR1 LNHDA, CDR2 SQIVND (reference sequence). The CDR3 is 14 amino acids. Deletions cut 4 bases from V and 0 bases from J, with 9 bases between. As DNA, the CDR3 is TGTGCCAGTAGTAGCCAGGGCATGAACACTGAAGCTTTCTTT. Amino acid sequence: CASSSQGMNTEAFF. The full variable domain, in which reference TRBV19 and TRBJ1-1 provide the parts outside the CDR3, is DGGITQSPKYLFRKEGQNVTLSCEQNLNHDAMYWYRQDPGQGLRLIYYSQIVNDFQKGDIAEGYSVSREKKESFPLTVTSAQKNPTAFYLCASSSQGMNTEAFFGQGTRLTVV.